This TCR beta chain was captured by sequencing in a study of response to subunit inactivated influenza vaccine. General study findings and limits: The study's authors posited that every seasonal influenza vaccination enlists few new T cells.

From the RT-PCR reads, TCRdb called clonotypes with MiXCR, one entry per CDR3 protein. This sample has 560,000 or so distinct CDR3 sequences; 7.5% to 8.5% occur once, and the top ten carry 10% to 15%. This clonotype was seen more than once but under ten times. Antigen unknown. The sample here was PBMCs from blood, taken around 25 months after vaccination. The sequence was obtained from a man aged 50 to 75 who received an inactivated influenza vaccine.

CDR3: CASPRYNEQFF. The CDR3, as DNA: TGTGCCAGCCCCCGCTACAATGAGCAGTTCTTC. The chain is built from TRBV6-1 and TRBJ2-1; D unclear. Trimming took off 8 bases at V and 3 bases at J, with 5 bases between the two ends. The CDR3 runs 11 residues. Germline CDR1 reads MNHNS; CDR2 reads SASEGT.